This TCR beta chain came from a study of blood T cells in healthy people across ages. Through a sample-barcoded 5' primer and a J-beta primer mix, a second PCR was run for roughly 6 to 11 cycles. Each cDNA molecule carried a tag from a template-switch adaptor that contained 12 random nucleotides. TCRdb called the 5' RACE reads again in MiXCR, with one record for every CDR3 protein. The sample shows some 710,000 distinct CDR3 sequences, roughly 46% of them seen only once. Germline CDR1 and CDR2: SQVTM and ANQGSEA. This CDR3 is built from 13 residues. V was shortened by 1 base and J by 5 bases, with 11 bases between the two germline ends. Isolating PBMCs gave at least 6 million of these cells per sample. About this clonotype itself: Its antigen is unidentified.

Regarding the study as a whole: Getting older went along with TCR beta diversity per million T cells dropping roughly linearly. The study found more naive CD4+ cells and higher diversity in long-lived than aged donors.

The V call is TRBV29-1, the J call TRBJ1-2; tentatively, D is TRBD1 (5 bases). Sequencing was carried out using blood. The sequence came from an elderly man in good health. The CDR3 nucleotides are TGCAGCGTTGAAGCGGGAGACAGTTATGGCTACACCTTC. Residues: CSVEAGDSYGYTF.